This T cell receptor (beta chain) came from a study of control samples from healthy donors and cancer patients. The CDR3 runs 14 residues. V lost 0 bases to trimming and J lost 9 bases; unmatched junction nucleotides: 9. Germline CDR1 is SGHNT and CDR2 is YYREEE (reference sequence). Assay: immunoSEQ multiplex PCR; the TCRdb copy retains only in-frame clones and omits some. Among 93,000 or so clones listed, 80% to 90% were seen once. About this clone itself: Other DNA sequences in the same sample also yield this CDR3.

Sequenced sample: PBMCs. This clonotype was sampled from a man in his 60s with lung cancer. The chain recombines TRBV5-4 with TRBJ2-7; TRBD2 matches 7 bases. The CDR3 DNA reads as TGTGCCAGCAGCTTGGGTGGGGCCCCGGGGGGGCAGTACTTC. Amino acids: CASSLGGAPGGQYF.